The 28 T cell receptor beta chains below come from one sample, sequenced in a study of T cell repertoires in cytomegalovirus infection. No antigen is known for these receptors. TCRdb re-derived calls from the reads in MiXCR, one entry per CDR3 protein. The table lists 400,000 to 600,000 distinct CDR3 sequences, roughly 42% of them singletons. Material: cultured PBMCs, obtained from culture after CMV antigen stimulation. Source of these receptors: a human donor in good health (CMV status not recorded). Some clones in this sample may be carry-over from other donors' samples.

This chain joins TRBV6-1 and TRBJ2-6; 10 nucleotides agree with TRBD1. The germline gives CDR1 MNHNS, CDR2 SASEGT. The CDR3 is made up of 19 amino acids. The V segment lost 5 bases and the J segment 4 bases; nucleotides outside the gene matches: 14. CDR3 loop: CASSYLSDRGLRGANVLTF. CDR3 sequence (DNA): TGTGCCAGCAGTTACCTCTCTGACAGGGGGCTGAGAGGGGCCAACGTCCTGACTTTC.

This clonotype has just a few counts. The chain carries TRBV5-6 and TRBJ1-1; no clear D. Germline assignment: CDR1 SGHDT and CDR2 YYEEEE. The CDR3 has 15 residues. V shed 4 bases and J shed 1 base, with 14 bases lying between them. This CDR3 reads CASSPTSGGNTEAFF. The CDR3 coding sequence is TGTGCCAGCAGCCCGACTTCGGGAGGGAACACTGAAGCTTTCTTT.

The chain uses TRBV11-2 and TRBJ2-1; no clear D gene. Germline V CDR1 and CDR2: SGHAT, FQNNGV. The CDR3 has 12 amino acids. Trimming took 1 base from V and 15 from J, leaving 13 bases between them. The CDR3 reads CASSLGSYGPFF. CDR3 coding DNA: TGTGCCAGCAGCTTAGGATCATACGGGCCGTTCTTC.

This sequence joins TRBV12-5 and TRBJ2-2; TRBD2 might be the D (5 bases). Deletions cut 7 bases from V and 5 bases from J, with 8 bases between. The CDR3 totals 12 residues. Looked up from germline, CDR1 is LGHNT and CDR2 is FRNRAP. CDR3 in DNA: TGTGCTAGTGACCGGGATACCGGGGAGCTGTTTTTT. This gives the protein CASDRDTGELFF.

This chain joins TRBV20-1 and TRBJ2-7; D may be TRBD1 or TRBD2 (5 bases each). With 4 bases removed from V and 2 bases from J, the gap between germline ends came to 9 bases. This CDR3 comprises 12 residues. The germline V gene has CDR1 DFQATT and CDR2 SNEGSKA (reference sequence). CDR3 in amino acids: CSATRDPYEQYF. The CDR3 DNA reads TGCAGTGCTACTAGGGACCCCTACGAGCAGTACTTC.

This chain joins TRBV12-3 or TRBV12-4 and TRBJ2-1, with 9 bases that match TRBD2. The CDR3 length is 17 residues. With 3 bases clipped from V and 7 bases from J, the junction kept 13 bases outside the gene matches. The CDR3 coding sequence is TGTGCCAGCAGTTTCGGGCCCGGGACTAGCATAATAAATGAGCAGTTCTTC. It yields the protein CASSFGPGTSIINEQFF.

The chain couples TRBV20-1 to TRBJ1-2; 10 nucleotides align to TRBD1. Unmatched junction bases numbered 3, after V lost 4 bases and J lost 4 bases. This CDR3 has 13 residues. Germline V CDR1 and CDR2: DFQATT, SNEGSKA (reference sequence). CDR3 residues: CSATRTGGYGYTF. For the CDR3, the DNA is TGCAGTGCTACTCGGACAGGGGGCTATGGCTACACCTTC.

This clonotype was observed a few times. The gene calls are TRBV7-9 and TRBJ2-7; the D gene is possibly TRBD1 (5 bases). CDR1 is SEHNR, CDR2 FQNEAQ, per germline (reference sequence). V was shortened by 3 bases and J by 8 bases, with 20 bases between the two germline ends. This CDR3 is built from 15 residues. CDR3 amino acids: CASSFNVGAPSKQYF. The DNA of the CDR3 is TGTGCCAGCAGCTTTAATGTAGGGGCCCCCAGCAAGCAGTACTTC.

CDR3 coding DNA: TGTGCCAGCAGCACTCTCAGGGTGGGTGAAAAACTGTTTTTT. This gives the protein CASSTLRVGEKLFF. The V call is TRBV2, the J call TRBJ1-4; a weak D match, TRBD1 (5 bases). V lost 6 bases and J 7 bases, leaving 15 bases between the germline ends. The CDR3 is 14 amino acids. CDR1 is SNHLY, CDR2 FYNNEI, per germline. Full variable domain (outside the CDR3, taken from reference TRBV2 and TRBJ1-4): EPEVTQTPSHQVTQMGQEVILRCVPISNHLYFYWYRQILGQKVEFLVSFYNNEISEKSEIFDDQFSVERPDGSNFTLKIRSTKLEDSAMYFCASSTLRVGEKLFFGSGTQLSVL.

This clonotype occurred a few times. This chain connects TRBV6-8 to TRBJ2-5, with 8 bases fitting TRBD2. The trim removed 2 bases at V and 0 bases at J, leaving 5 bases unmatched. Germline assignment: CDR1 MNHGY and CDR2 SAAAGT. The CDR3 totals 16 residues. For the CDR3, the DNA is TGTGCCAGCAGTTACCGGGGGGGCTCCTACCAAGAGACCCAGTACTTC. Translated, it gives CASSYRGGSYQETQYF.

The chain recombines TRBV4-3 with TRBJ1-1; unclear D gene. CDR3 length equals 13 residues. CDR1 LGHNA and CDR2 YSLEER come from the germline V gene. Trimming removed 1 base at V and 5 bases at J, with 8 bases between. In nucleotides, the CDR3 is TGCGCCAGCAGCCAAGTGTTGGTGACTGAAGCTTTCTTT. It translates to CASSQVLVTEAFF.

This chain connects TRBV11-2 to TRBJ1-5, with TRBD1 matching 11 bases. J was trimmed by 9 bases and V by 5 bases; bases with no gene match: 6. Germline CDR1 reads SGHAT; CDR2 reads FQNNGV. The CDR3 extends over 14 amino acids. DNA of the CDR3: TGTGCCAGCAGCACAGGGGGACAGGGGGGGCCCCAGCATTTT. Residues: CASSTGGQGGPQHF.

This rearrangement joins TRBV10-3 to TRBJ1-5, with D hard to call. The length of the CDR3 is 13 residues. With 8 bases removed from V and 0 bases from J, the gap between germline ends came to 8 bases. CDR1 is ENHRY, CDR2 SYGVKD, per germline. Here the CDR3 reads CAIRSSSNQPQHF. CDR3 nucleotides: TGTGCCATCCGGTCCAGTAGCAATCAGCCCCAGCATTTT.

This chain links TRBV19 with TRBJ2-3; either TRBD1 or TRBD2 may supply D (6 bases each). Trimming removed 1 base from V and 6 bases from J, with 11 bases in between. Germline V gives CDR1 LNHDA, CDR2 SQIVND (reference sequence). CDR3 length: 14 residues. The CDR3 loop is CASSIVGGGDTQYF. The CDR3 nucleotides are TGTGCCAGTAGTATAGTTGGAGGGGGGGATACGCAGTATTTT.

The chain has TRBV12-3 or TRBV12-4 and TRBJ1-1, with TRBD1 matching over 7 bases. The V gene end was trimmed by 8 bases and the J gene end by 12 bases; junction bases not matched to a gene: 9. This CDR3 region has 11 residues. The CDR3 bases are TGTGCCAGCTCATACAGGGGTTTCCCTTTCTTT. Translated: CASSYRGFPFF.

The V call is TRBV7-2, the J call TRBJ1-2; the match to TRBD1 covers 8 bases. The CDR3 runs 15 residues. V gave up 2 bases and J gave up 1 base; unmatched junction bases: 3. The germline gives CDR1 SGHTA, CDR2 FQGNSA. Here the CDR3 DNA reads TGTGCCAGCAGCTTACAGGGGGCTGGTAACTATGGCTACACCTTC. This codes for CASSLQGAGNYGYTF.

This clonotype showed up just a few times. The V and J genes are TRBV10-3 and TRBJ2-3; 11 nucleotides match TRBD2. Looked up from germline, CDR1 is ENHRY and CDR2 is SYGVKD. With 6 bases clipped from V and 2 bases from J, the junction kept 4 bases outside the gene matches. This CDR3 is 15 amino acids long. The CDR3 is CAIRKGLADTDTQYF. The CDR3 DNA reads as TGTGCCATCAGGAAGGGACTAGCGGACACAGATACGCAGTATTTT.

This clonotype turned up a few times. This chain's CDR3 is CASSPRAENSPLHF. The CDR3 DNA is TGTGCCAGCAGCCCTCGGGCAGAGAATTCACCCCTCCACTTT. This chain joins TRBV7-9 and TRBJ1-6; no reliable D call. The germline gives CDR1 SEHNR, CDR2 FQNEAQ (reference sequence). The V end lost 5 bases, the J end lost 7 bases, and 12 bases lay between the germline ends. This CDR3 is built from 14 residues.

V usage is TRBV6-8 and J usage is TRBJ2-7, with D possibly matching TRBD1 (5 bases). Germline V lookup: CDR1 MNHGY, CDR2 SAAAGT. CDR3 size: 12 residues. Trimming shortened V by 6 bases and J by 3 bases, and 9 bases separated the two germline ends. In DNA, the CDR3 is TGTGCCAGCAGATCAGGGAACTACGAGCAGTACTTC. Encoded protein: CASRSGNYEQYF.

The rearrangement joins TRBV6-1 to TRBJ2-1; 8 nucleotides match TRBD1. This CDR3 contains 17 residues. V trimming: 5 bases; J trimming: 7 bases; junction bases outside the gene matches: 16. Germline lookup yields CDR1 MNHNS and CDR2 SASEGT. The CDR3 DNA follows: TGTGCCAGCAGTCCGATGGGACCGACAGGGGTCCGGAATGAGCAGTTCTTC. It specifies CASSPMGPTGVRNEQFF.

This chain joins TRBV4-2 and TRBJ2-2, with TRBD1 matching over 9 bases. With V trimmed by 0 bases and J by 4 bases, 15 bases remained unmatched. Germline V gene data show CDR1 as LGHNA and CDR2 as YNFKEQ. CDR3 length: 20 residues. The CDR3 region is CASSQEVDPWGQGPTGELFF. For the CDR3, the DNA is TGTGCCAGCAGCCAAGAAGTGGACCCTTGGGGACAGGGACCCACCGGGGAGCTGTTTTTT.

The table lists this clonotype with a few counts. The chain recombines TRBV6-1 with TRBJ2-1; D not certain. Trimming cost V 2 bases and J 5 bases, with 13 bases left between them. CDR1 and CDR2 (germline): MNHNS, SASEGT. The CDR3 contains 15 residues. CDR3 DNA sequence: TGTGCCAGCAGTGAACAGCCCAATGTCAACAATGAGCAGTTCTTC. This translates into CASSEQPNVNNEQFF.

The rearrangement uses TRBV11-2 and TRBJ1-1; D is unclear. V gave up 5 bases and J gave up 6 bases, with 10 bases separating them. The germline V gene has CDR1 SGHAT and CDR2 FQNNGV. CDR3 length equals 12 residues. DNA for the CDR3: TGTGCCAGCAGCGCTTTACGAGCTGAAGCTTTCTTT. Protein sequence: CASSALRAEAFF.

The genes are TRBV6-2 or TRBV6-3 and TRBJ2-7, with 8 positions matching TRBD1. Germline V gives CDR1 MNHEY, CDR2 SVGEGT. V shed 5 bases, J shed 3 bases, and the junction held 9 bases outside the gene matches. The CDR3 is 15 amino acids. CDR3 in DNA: TGTGCCAGCAGTGCCCGAGGACAGGGACACTACGAGCAGTACTTC. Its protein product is CASSARGQGHYEQYF.

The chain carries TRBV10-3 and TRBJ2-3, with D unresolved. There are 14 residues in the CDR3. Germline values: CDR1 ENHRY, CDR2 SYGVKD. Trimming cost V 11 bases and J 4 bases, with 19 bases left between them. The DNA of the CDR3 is TGTGCCGTCAAGGGCTTCAGATGGGCAGATACGCAGTATTTT. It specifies CAVKGFRWADTQYF.

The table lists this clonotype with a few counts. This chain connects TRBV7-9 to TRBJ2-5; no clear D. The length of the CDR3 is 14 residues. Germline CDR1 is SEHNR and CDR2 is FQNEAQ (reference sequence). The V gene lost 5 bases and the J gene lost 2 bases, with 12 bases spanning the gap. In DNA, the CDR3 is TGTGCCAGCAGCCCCCCTAAGGTACAAGAGACCCAGTACTTC. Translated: CASSPPKVQETQYF.

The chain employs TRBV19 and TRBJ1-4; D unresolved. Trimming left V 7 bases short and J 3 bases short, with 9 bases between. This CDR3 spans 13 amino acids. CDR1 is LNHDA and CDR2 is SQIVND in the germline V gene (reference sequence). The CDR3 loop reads CASINSANEKLFF. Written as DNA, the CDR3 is TGTGCCAGTATAAACAGCGCTAATGAAAAACTGTTTTTT.

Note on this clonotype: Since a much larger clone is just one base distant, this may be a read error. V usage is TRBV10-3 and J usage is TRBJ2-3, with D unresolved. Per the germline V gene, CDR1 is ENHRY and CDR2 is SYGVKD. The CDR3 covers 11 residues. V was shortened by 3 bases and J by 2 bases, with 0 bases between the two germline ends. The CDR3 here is CAISDTDTQYF. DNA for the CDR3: TGTGCCATCAGTGACACAGATACGCAGTATTTT.